This T cell receptor beta chain comes out of a study of Graves' ophthalmopathy and Graves' hyperthyroidism. Study observations and caveats: Thyroid clonotypes that were expanded above 0.001 frequency mostly also appeared in blood. From stable hyperthyroidism, ophthalmopathy was separated by a 13-signature model with about 88% sensitivity and approximately 84% specificity.

Amplification of TCR beta CDR3 regions used RNA transcripts. RT-PCR was first run with HTBI primers, then multiplex PCR in a second round. TCRdb processed the multiplex PCR reads anew with MiXCR; each CDR3 protein has one entry. The sample gives 400,000 to 500,000 distinct CDR3 sequences, more than 20% of which show up once; roughly 3% is in the top ten. The authors used Ficoll-Paque density gradient centrifugation to separate PBMCs. The input was 10 ml of fresh peripheral blood. This clonotype appeared many times. Its antigen is not known. This receptor was identified in a woman younger than 30 with stable Graves' hyperthyroidism. Sequenced: peripheral blood.

The CDR3 loop reads CASSYSRGRASTEAFF. In DNA form, the CDR3 reads TGTGCCAGCAGTTACTCGAGGGGCAGGGCCTCCACTGAAGCTTTCTTT. This chain links TRBV6-2 or TRBV6-3 with TRBJ1-1; D possibly corresponds to TRBD1 (5 bases). The V and J ends lost 0 bases and 4 bases respectively, with 15 bases between them. The germline CDR1 and CDR2 sequences are MNHEY and SVGEGT. The CDR3 consists of 16 residues.